This entry features one T cell receptor (beta chain) sequence. The length of the CDR3 is 17 residues. Per the germline V gene, CDR1 is SGHRS and CDR2 is YFSETQ. With 1 base clipped from V and 5 bases from J, the junction kept 11 bases outside the gene matches. These data belong to a study of T cell responses to AZD1222 COVID-19 vaccine. TCRdb's copy holds only in-frame clones and misses some; the assay was immunoSEQ multiplex PCR. The data hold some 170,000 clones, with 90% to 95% observed a single time. The source was peripheral blood, collected 28 days after the second AZD1222 dose. The rearrangement links TRBV5-1 to TRBJ2-5, with TRBD2 identical over 10 bases. This clonotype was sampled from an adult who received the AZD1222 COVID-19 vaccine. The CDR3: CASSLTESGGAGETQYF. CDR3 in DNA: TGCGCCAGCAGCTTGACCGAAAGCGGGGGGGCCGGGGAGACCCAGTACTTC.